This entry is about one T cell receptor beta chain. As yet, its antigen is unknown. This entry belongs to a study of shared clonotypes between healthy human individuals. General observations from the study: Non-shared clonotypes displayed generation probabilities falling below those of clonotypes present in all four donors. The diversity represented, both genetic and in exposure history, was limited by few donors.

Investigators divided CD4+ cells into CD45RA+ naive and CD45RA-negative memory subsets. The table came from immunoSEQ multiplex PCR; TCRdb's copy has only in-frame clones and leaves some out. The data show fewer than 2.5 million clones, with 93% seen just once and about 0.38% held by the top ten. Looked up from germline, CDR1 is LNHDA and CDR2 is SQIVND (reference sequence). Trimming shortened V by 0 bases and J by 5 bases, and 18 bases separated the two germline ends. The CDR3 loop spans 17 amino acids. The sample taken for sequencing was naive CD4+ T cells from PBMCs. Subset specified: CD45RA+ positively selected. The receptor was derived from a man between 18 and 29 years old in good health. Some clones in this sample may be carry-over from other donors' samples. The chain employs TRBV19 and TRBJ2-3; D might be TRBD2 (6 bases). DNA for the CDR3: TGTGCCAGTAGTATAGAGTGGGGGACTCAAATCGGAGATACGCAGTATTTT. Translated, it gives CASSIEWGTQIGDTQYF. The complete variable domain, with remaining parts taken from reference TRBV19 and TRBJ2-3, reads DGGITQSPKYLFRKEGQNVTLSCEQNLNHDAMYWYRQDPGQGLRLIYYSQIVNDFQKGDIAEGYSVSREKKESFPLTVTSAQKNPTAFYLCASSIEWGTQIGDTQYFGPGTRLTVL.